What follows are 27 T cell receptor beta chains derived from one specimen sequenced in a study of T cell responses to AZD1222 COVID-19 vaccine. Generated by immunoSEQ multiplex PCR, the TCRdb table keeps only in-frame clones and is missing some. The sample has 200,000 to 300,000 clones, approximately 95% seen once. The sample here was peripheral blood, taken on day 0 of AZD1222 vaccination. The receptors derive from an adult in good health.

The chain couples TRBV5-4 to TRBJ1-1; D not certain. V was pared by 0 bases and J by 3 bases, with 9 bases between. This CDR3 comprises 14 residues. Germline V gives CDR1 SGHNT, CDR2 YYREEE (reference sequence). The CDR3 sequence is CASSLAGPYTEAFF. Written as DNA, the CDR3 is TGTGCCAGCAGCTTGGCCGGGCCCTACACTGAAGCTTTCTTT.

The chain combines TRBV6-5 with TRBJ2-5; 8 positions match TRBD2. Per the germline V gene, CDR1 is MNHEY and CDR2 is SVGAGI. The V gene end was trimmed by 5 bases and the J gene end by 9 bases; junction bases not matched to a gene: 11. The CDR3 runs 14 residues. The CDR3 sequence is CASSPSGIGRAQYF. Here the CDR3 DNA reads TGTGCCAGCAGTCCCTCGGGTATCGGGAGGGCCCAGTACTTC.

V and J are TRBV28 and TRBJ1-5; TRBD1 agrees at 10 bases. V lost 7 bases and J lost 4; bases outside the gene matches: 4. Germline V gene sequence: CDR1 MDHEN, CDR2 SYDVKM. The CDR3 is made up of 14 amino acids. In nucleotides, the CDR3 is TGTGCCAGCAATGGGGGACAGGGGAATCAGCCCCAGCATTTT. Protein sequence: CASNGGQGNQPQHF.

The CDR3 protein is CATSSRQRREHEQYF. CDR3 DNA sequence: TGTGCCACCAGCAGCCGACAACGACGGGAGCACGAGCAGTACTTC. The V gene is TRBV15, the J gene TRBJ2-7; weak D call: TRBD2 (6 bases). The CDR3 length is 15 residues. V shed 3 bases and J shed 5 bases, with 17 bases lying between them. Per the germline V gene, CDR1 is LNHNV and CDR2 is YYDKDF (reference sequence).

This chain joins TRBV19 and TRBJ1-5; maybe TRBD1 (6 bases). V shed 5 bases and J shed 4 bases, with 15 bases lying between them. CDR3 size: 15 residues. Germline CDR1 is LNHDA and CDR2 is SQIVND (reference sequence). CDR3 sequence (DNA): TGTGCCAGTAGTTACAACAGGGTTCGGAATCAGCCCCAGCATTTT. It translates to CASSYNRVRNQPQHF.

V and J are TRBV7-9 and TRBJ2-1; D is undetermined. The V and J ends lost 3 bases and 6 bases respectively, with 9 bases between them. Germline CDR1 and CDR2: SEHNR and FQNEAQ (reference sequence). The CDR3 spans 13 residues. The CDR3 DNA reads TGTGCCAGCAGCTTGAACGAAATCAATGAGCAGTTCTTC. Its translation is CASSLNEINEQFF.

CDR3 DNA: TGTGCCACCAGCAGAGGGGCTGTCGCCTACGAGCAGTACTTC. It is translated as CATSRGAVAYEQYF. The chain uses TRBV15 and TRBJ2-7; D is uncertain. Germline lookup yields CDR1 LNHNV and CDR2 YYDKDF (reference sequence). Trimming took 1 base from V and 2 from J, leaving 9 bases between them. CDR3 size: 14 residues.

V usage is TRBV2 and J usage is TRBJ2-6; D is unresolved. Between the trimmed V and J ends, which lost 6 bases and 4 bases, there was a span of 19 bases. The germline gives CDR1 SNHLY, CDR2 FYNNEI. The CDR3 has 17 amino acids. CDR3 in amino acids: CASSREGVPFGANVLTF. The CDR3 region has the DNA TGTGCCAGCAGCCGTGAAGGTGTCCCTTTCGGGGCCAACGTCCTGACTTTC.

The chain links TRBV6-5 to TRBJ2-7; the D is unclear. The germline V gene encodes CDR1 MNHEY and CDR2 SVGAGI. The CDR3 runs 13 residues. V lost 10 bases and J 3 bases, leaving 16 bases between the germline ends. The CDR3 loop is CATYIAGNYEQYF. CDR3 nucleotides: TGTGCCACGTACATTGCAGGAAACTACGAGCAGTACTTC.

The gene calls are TRBV7-9 and TRBJ2-5; D ambiguous. Germline V gives CDR1 SEHNR, CDR2 FQNEAQ (reference sequence). This CDR3 spans 13 amino acids. The germline V and J ends were trimmed by 5 bases and 4 bases, with 11 bases remaining between them. This CDR3 reads CASSPRSGETQYF. CDR3 bases: TGTGCCAGCAGCCCCCGGTCGGGAGAGACCCAGTACTTC.

This rearrangement joins TRBV28 to TRBJ1-2; D is possibly TRBD1 (6 bases). Trimming left V 6 bases short and J 4 bases short, with 15 bases between. This CDR3 region has 14 residues. Germline lookup yields CDR1 MDHEN and CDR2 SYDVKM. The CDR3 nucleotides read TGTGCCAGCAGAACAGGGACAAATCCCTATGGCTACACCTTC. Its protein product is CASRTGTNPYGYTF.

DNA of the CDR3: TGCGCCAGCAGCCTCGACAGGGGGGATGAGCAGTTCTTC. This sequence encodes CASSLDRGDEQFF. The chain joins TRBV5-1 to TRBJ2-1, with 9 bases fitting TRBD1. Germline V gene lookup returns CDR1 SGHRS and CDR2 YFSETQ. J lost 8 bases, V lost 4 bases, and 4 bases had no gene match. This CDR3 has 13 amino acids.

The V call is TRBV4-2, the J call TRBJ1-1; possible D gene TRBD1, 5 bases. Trimming stripped 5 bases from V and 10 bases from J, with 17 bases between. The CDR3 covers 13 residues. Germline-derived CDR1 and CDR2 are LGHNA and YNFKEQ. The CDR3 coding sequence is TGTGCCAGCAGCACAGAGGAAGGGGAAGGAGCTTTCTTT. As protein: CASSTEEGEGAFF.

This chain joins TRBV12-3 or TRBV12-4 and TRBJ2-7; D remains ambiguous. CDR3 length: 11 amino acids. Between the trimmed V and J ends, which lost 8 bases and 6 bases, there was a span of 11 bases. The CDR3 region is CASGWRSEQYF. The CDR3 coding sequence is TGTGCCAGCGGATGGCGAAGCGAGCAGTACTTC.

J is TRBJ1-5 and V is TRBV5-1; 8 bases map to TRBD1. The CDR3 contains 13 residues. V lost 5 bases to trimming and J lost 3 bases; unmatched junction nucleotides: 1. Germline CDR1 SGHRS, CDR2 YFSETQ. Here the CDR3 reads CASRDRDNQPQHF. CDR3 sequence (DNA): TGCGCCAGCAGGGACAGGGACAATCAGCCCCAGCATTTT.

This rearrangement joins TRBV28 to TRBJ2-1, with D possibly TRBD2 on 5 matching bases. V lost 2 bases, J lost 12 bases, and 14 bases lay in between. Germline CDR1 MDHEN, CDR2 SYDVKM. The CDR3 is 13 amino acids. The CDR3 region is CASSLEGQWGQFF. The CDR3 nucleotides read TGTGCCAGCAGTTTAGAGGGCCAGTGGGGGCAGTTCTTC.

V and J are TRBV7-8 and TRBJ2-2, with TRBD2 matching 8 bases. The CDR3 consists of 19 residues. V dropped 5 bases and J dropped 6; count of bases not matched to a gene: 20. The germline CDR1 and CDR2 sequences are SGHVS and FQNEAQ. CDR3 region: CASSPRDGGAPPWAGELFF. The CDR3 bases are TGTGCCAGCAGCCCACGGGACGGGGGGGCCCCCCCCTGGGCCGGGGAGCTGTTTTTT.

This clone is a singleton in its sample. This rearrangement joins TRBV18 to TRBJ2-7; tentatively, D is TRBD1 (5 bases). This CDR3 has 15 amino acids. Germline CDR1 reads KGHSH; CDR2 reads LQKENI. The ends were cut back, 6 bases at V and 0 bases at J, with 15 bases in the middle. The CDR3 nucleotides are TGTGCCAGCTCCCCGAACAGGCCATCCTCCTACGAGCAGTACTTC. Amino acid sequence: CASSPNRPSSYEQYF.

The chain couples TRBV29-1 to TRBJ1-1; D unclear. CDR1 SQVTM and CDR2 ANQGSEA come from the germline V gene. The CDR3 is made up of 14 amino acids. Trimming took 4 bases from V and 1 from J, leaving 13 bases between them. The CDR3 sequence: CSVGTRLKNTEAFF. CDR3 DNA: TGCAGCGTTGGTACGAGACTGAAGAACACTGAAGCTTTCTTT.

The chain carries TRBV19 and TRBJ2-3; 7 positions match TRBD1. The CDR3 is 16 residues long. The junction had 14 bases not matched to a gene; V was cut back by 7 bases and J by 4 bases. Germline V gives CDR1 LNHDA, CDR2 SQIVND (reference sequence). CDR3: CASTPTGVTGADTQYF. The DNA for the CDR3 is TGTGCCAGTACCCCTACAGGGGTTACAGGGGCAGATACGCAGTATTTT.

This chain links TRBV21-1 with TRBJ2-7. TRBV21-1 is a pseudogene locus. The CDR3 totals 12 residues. The CDR3 DNA sequence: TGTGCCAGCAGCAAAGGGACCTACGAGCAGTACTTC. Its translation: CASSKGTYEQYF.

This clone occurred a few times. The J gene is TRBJ2-7, the V gene TRBV5-1; the D is unclear. The ends were cut back, 4 bases at V and 2 bases at J, with 16 bases in the middle. Germline CDR1 SGHRS, CDR2 YFSETQ. This CDR3 comprises 15 residues. The CDR3 protein is CASSTARFQAYEQYF. Here the CDR3 DNA reads TGCGCCAGCAGCACTGCCCGGTTTCAGGCCTACGAGCAGTACTTC.

This chain connects TRBV7-2 to TRBJ2-3, with 9 bases that match TRBD2. CDR1 is SGHTA and CDR2 is FQGNSA in the germline V gene. The CDR3 is made up of 16 amino acids. The junction had 7 bases not matched to a gene; V was cut back by 5 bases and J by 1 base. CDR3 nucleotide sequence: TGTGCCAGCAGCCTCGGACTAGCGAGAGGCACAGATACGCAGTATTTT. Its translation is CASSLGLARGTDTQYF. The full variable domain, with the rest looked up from reference TRBV7-2 and TRBJ2-3, is GAGVSQSPSNKVTEKGKDVELRCDPISGHTALYWYRQSLGQGLEFLIYFQGNSAPDKSGLPSDRFSAERTGGSVSTLTIQRTQQEDSAVYLCASSLGLARGTDTQYFGPGTRLTVL.

The V and J genes are TRBV19 and TRBJ2-1; D is ambiguous. This CDR3 spans 17 amino acids. The V end lost 8 bases, the J end lost 4 bases, and 24 bases lay between the germline ends. Germline V gives CDR1 LNHDA, CDR2 SQIVND (reference sequence). CDR3 residues: CASSSLGETEKYNEQFF. The CDR3 DNA reads TGTGCCAGTTCTTCCCTGGGCGAGACGGAAAAATACAATGAGCAGTTCTTC.

The gene calls are TRBV15 and TRBJ2-2; no firm D call. The germline V gene has CDR1 LNHNV and CDR2 YYDKDF (reference sequence). The CDR3 totals 14 residues. Trimming took 0 bases from V and 0 from J, leaving 2 bases between them. CDR3 nucleotide sequence: TGTGCCACCAGCAGAGAACCGAACACCGGGGAGCTGTTTTTT. Amino acids: CATSREPNTGELFF.

The J gene is TRBJ1-2, the V gene TRBV7-9; possible D gene TRBD1, 6 bases. Trimming cost V 10 bases and J 1 base, with 10 bases left between them. Germline lookup yields CDR1 SEHNR and CDR2 FQNEAQ (reference sequence). The CDR3 loop spans 12 amino acids. The CDR3 DNA follows: TGTGCCACCGACAGGATTAACTATGGCTACACCTTC. Amino acids: CATDRINYGYTF.

The chain recombines TRBV2 with TRBJ2-3; the D call may be TRBD1 or TRBD2 (6 bases each). CDR1 SNHLY and CDR2 FYNNEI come from the germline V gene. Trimming removed 3 bases at V and 6 bases at J, with 16 bases between. This CDR3 has 15 amino acids. The CDR3 here is CASSDGAPGADTQYF. CDR3 in DNA: TGTGCCAGCAGTGATGGGGCCCCGGGGGCGGATACGCAGTATTTT.